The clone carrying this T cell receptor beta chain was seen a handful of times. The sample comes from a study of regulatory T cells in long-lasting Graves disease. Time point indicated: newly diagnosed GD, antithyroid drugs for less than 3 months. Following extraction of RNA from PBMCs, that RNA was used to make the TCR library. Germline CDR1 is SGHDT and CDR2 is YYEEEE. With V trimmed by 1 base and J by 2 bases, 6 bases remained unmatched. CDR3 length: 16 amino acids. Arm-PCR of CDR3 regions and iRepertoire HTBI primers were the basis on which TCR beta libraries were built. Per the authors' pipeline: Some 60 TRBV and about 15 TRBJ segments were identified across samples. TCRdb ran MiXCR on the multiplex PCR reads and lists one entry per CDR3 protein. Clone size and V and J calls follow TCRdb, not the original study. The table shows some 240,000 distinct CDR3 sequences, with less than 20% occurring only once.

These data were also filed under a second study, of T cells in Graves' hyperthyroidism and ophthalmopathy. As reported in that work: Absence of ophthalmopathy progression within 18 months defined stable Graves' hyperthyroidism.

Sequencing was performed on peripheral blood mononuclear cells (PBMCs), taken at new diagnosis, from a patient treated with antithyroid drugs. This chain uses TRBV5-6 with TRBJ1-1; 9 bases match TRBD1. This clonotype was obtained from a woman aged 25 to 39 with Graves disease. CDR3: CASSLWTGVTNTEAFF. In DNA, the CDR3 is TGTGCCAGCAGCTTGTGGACAGGGGTAACCAACACTGAAGCTTTCTTT.